Reported below is one T cell receptor beta chain. This specimen comes from a study of T-cell reconstitution after alpha-beta-depleted transplantation in children. CDR3 length: 16 amino acids. The ends were cut back, 5 bases at V and 0 bases at J, with 11 bases in the middle. Germline V CDR1 and CDR2: SGHVS, FNYEAQ. Unique molecular identifiers were used to barcode this TCRbeta library. TCRdb ran MiXCR on the PCR reads and lists one entry per CDR3 protein. The sample contains hundreds of thousands of distinct CDR3 sequences, around 17% of which appear only once. The TCR sequence derives from a human donor who donated a stem cell graft to a child with acute myeloid leukemia. V gene TRBV7-6 combines with J gene TRBJ2-6; no clear D. This specimen was PBMCs from the stem cell graft donor, taken from the stem cell graft. DNA for the CDR3: TGTGCCAGCAGCAAGAGGACGGCCTCTGGGGCCAACGTCCTGACTTTC. This sequence encodes CASSKRTASGANVLTF. The full variable domain, in which reference TRBV7-6 and TRBJ2-6 provide the parts outside the CDR3, is GAGVSQSPRYKVTKRGQDVALRCDPISGHVSLYWYRQALGQGPEFLTYFNYEAQQDKSGLPNDRFSAERPEGSISTLTIQRTEQRDSAMYRCASSKRTASGANVLTFGAGSRLTVL.